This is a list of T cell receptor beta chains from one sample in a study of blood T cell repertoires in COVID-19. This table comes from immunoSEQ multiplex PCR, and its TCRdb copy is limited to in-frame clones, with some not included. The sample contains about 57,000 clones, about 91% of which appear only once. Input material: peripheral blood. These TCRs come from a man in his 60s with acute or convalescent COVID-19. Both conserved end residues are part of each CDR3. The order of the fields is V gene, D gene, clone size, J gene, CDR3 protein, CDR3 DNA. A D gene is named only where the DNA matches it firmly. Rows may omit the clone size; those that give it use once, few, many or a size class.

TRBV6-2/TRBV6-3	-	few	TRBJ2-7	CASSRPADGAKLYEQYF	TGTGCCAGCAGTCGCCCTGCCGACGGAGCCAAACTTTACGAGCAGTACTTC
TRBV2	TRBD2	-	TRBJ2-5	CASRKGLAQETQYF	TGTGCCAGCAGGAAAGGACTAGCTCAAGAGACCCAGTACTTC
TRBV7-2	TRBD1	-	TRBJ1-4	CASSLAGTGDEKLFF	TGTGCCAGCAGCTTAGCGGGGACAGGGGACGAAAAACTGTTTTTT
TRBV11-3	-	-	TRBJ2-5	CASSPRNKETQYF	TGTGCCAGCAGCCCACGCAACAAAGAGACCCAGTACTTC
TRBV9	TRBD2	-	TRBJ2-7	CASSVSPAGGDYEQYF	TGTGCCAGCAGCGTATCCCCTGCGGGAGGGGACTACGAGCAGTACTTC
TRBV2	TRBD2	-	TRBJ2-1	CASRDSGRGGNEQFF	TGTGCCAGCAGGGATAGCGGGAGGGGAGGCAATGAGCAGTTCTTC
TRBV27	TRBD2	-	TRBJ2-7	CASSRTSGRLSYEQYF	TGTGCCAGCAGCCGGACTAGCGGGAGGCTCTCCTACGAGCAGTACTTC
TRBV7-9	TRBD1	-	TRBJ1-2	CASGQGALNYGYTF	TGTGCCAGCGGGCAGGGGGCTCTTAACTATGGCTACACCTTC
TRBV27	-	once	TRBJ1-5	CASSRTTPFGQPQHF	TGTGCCAGCAGCCGGACAACCCCATTTGGACAGCCCCAGCATTTT
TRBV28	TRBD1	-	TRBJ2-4	CASSSPGDRVKNIQYF	TGTGCCAGCAGTTCCCCAGGGGACAGGGTCAAAAACATTCAGTACTTC
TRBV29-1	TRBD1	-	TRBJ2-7	CSVETGGTYEQYF	TGCAGCGTTGAGACAGGGGGAACCTACGAGCAGTACTTC
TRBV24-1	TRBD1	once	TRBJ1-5	CATSQGGENQPQHF	TGTGCCACCAGTCAGGGGGGAGAAAATCAGCCCCAGCATTTT
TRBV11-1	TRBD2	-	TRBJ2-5	CASSLLAGEFETQYF	TGTGCCAGCAGCTTACTAGCGGGAGAATTCGAGACCCAGTACTTC
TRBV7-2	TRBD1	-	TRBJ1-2	CASSLDRASSYGYTF	TGTGCCAGCAGCCTCGACAGGGCCTCTTCCTATGGCTACACCTTC
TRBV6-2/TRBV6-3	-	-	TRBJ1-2	CASSLTVLYGYTF	TGTGCCAGCAGTTTAACAGTCCTTTATGGCTACACCTTC
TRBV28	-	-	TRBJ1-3	CASSPPTGISGNTIYF	TGTGCCAGCAGTCCCCCGACGGGGATCTCTGGAAACACCATATATTTT
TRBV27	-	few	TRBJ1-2	CASRKDRLYGYTF	TGTGCCAGCAGAAAGGACAGACTCTATGGCTACACCTTC
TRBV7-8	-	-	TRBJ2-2	CASSQIQGAGELFF	TGTGCCAGCAGTCAAATACAGGGCGCCGGGGAGCTGTTTTTT
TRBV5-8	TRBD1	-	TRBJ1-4	CASRWTGRNEKLFF	TGTGCCAGCAGGTGGACAGGCCGTAATGAAAAACTGTTTTTT
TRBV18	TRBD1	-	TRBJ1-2	CASSLATGRLPLRF	TGTGCCAGCTCACTGGCGACAGGGAGGTTGCCTCTTCGCTTC
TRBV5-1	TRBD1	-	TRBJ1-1	CASTPRTGGPKNTEAFF	TGCGCCAGCACCCCGAGGACAGGGGGCCCTAAGAACACTGAAGCTTTCTTT
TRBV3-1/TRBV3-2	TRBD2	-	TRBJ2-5	CASSQGLAGSTQYF	TGTGCCAGCAGCCAAGGACTAGCGGGTTCAACCCAGTACTTC
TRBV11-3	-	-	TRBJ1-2	CASSLDSNYGYTF	TGTGCCAGCAGCCTGGACAGTAACTATGGCTACACCTTC
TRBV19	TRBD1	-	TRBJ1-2	CASSLDRIVGYTF	TGTGCCAGTAGTCTGGACAGGATCGTCGGCTACACCTTC
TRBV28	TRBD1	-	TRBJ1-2	CASRDRGVDGYTF	TGTGCCAGCAGAGACAGGGGAGTCGATGGCTACACCTTC
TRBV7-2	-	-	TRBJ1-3	CASSLAQSSGNTIYF	TGTGCCAGCAGCTTAGCTCAGTCGTCGGGAAACACCATATATTTT
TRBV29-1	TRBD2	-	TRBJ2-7	CSVVTSGSGEQYF	TGCAGCGTTGTGACTAGCGGGAGTGGAGAGCAGTACTTC
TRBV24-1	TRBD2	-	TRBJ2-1	CATSDLGTSDSSYNEQFF	TGTGCCACCAGTGATTTAGGGACTAGCGATAGCTCCTACAATGAGCAGTTCTTC
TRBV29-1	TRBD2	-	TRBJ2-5	CSALSGTLETQYF	TGCAGCGCTCTTAGCGGGACTTTAGAGACCCAGTACTTC
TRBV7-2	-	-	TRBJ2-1	CASSLRGGGSYNEQFF	TGTGCCAGCAGCTTAAGGGGGGGCGGTTCTTACAATGAGCAGTTCTTC
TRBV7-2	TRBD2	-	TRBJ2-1	CASSLEGSGSSYNEQFF	TGTGCCAGCAGCTTAGAGGGTAGCGGGAGCTCTTACAATGAGCAGTTCTTC
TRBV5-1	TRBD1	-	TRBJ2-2	CASWDSGNTGELFF	TGCGCCAGCTGGGACAGTGGGAACACCGGGGAGCTGTTTTTT
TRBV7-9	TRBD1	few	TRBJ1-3	CASSWGQGSGNTIYF	TGTGCCAGCAGCTGGGGACAGGGGTCTGGAAACACCATATATTTT
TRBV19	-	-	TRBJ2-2	CASSIVAGTGELFF	TGTGCCAGTAGTATAGTCGCAGGCACCGGGGAGCTGTTTTTT
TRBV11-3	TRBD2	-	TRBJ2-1	CASSLGMYREGLWNEQFF	TGTGCCAGCAGCTTAGGTATGTATCGGGAGGGCCTCTGGAATGAGCAGTTCTTC
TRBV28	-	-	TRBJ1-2	CASSLVGTGHLYGYTF	TGTGCCAGCAGTTTAGTCGGAACGGGACATTTATATGGCTACACCTTC
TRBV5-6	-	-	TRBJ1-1	CASSPPRDITEAFF	TGTGCCAGCAGCCCCCCCCGGGATATCACTGAAGCTTTCTTT
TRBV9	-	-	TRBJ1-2	CASSRLQGDYGYTF	TGTGCCAGCAGCCGACTGCAGGGCGACTATGGCTACACCTTC
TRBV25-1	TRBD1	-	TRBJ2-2	CASSERQGTNTGELFF	TGTGCCAGCAGTGAACGACAGGGGACGAACACCGGGGAGCTGTTTTTT
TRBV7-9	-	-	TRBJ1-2	CASSLATGLSYGYTF	TGTGCCAGCAGCTTAGCCACAGGGCTTAGCTATGGCTACACCTTC
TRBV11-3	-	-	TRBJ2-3	CASSLARSTDTQYF	TGTGCCAGCAGCTTGGCTAGATCCACAGATACGCAGTATTTT
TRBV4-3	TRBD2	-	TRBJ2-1	CASSHTGGSNEQFF	TGCGCCAGCAGCCACACGGGAGGGTCAAATGAGCAGTTCTTC
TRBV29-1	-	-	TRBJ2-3	CSADPGSTDTQYF	TGCAGCGCCGACCCGGGTAGCACAGATACGCAGTATTTT
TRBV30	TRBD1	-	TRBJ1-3	CAWSTGTGYGTGTIYF	TGTGCCTGGAGTACCGGGACAGGGTATGGTACTGGCACCATATATTTT
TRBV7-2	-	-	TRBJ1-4	CASSLGRNEKLFF	TGTGCCAGCAGCTTAGGCAGGAACGAAAAACTGTTTTTT
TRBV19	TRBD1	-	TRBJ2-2	CASRPPGGNTGELFF	TGTGCCAGTAGGCCTCCAGGGGGAAACACCGGGGAGCTGTTTTTT
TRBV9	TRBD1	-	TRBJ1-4	CASSADRGIEKLFF	TGTGCCAGCAGCGCCGACAGGGGTATTGAAAAACTGTTTTTT
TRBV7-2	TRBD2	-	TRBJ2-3	CASSLAASSGTDTQYF	TGTGCCAGCAGCTTAGCGGCGTCTAGCGGGACAGATACGCAGTATTTT
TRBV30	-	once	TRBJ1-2	CAWSPDRGSGYTF	TGTGCCTGGAGTCCCGACCGGGGAAGTGGCTACACCTTC
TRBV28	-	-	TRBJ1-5	CASSLPGIGNQPQHF	TGTGCCAGCAGTTTACCAGGGATTGGGAATCAGCCCCAGCATTTT
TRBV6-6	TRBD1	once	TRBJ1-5	CASSYRQGSYQPQHF	TGTGCCAGCAGTTACCGACAGGGAAGTTATCAGCCCCAGCATTTT